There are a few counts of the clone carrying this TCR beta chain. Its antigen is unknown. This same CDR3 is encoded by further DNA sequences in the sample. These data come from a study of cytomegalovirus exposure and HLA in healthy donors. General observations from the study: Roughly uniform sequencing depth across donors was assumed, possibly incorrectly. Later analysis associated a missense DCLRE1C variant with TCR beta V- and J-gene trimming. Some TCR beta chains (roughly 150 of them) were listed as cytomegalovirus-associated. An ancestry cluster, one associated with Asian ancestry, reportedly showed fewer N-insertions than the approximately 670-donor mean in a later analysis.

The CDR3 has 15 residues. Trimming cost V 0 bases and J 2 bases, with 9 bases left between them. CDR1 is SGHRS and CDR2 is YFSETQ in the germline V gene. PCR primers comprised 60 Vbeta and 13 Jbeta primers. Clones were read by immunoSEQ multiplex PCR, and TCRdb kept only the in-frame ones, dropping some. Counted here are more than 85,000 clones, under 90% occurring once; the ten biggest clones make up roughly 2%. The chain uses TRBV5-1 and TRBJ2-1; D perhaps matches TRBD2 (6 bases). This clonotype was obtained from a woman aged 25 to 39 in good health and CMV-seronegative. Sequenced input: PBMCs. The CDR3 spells CASSLGLDTYNEQFF. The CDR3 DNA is TGCGCCAGCAGCTTGGGACTAGATACCTACAATGAGCAGTTCTTC.